The source of this T cell receptor (beta chain) is a study of long-term antiretroviral therapy in people with HIV (dated by TCRdb to the early 2020s). Regarding the complete study: Collection of the earliest samples took place about a decade ahead of the 2015 WHO recommendation for immediate ART, at a time when ART was typically delayed until CD4 counts fell. This retrospective serial study examined whether starting ART and sustained HIV suppression were associated with changes in the composition and diversity of the TRB repertoire in peripheral blood. From fewer than 35 adults with confirmed HIV infection, the cohort provided approximately 210 cryopreserved PBMC samples, gathered serially across a mean of around six years (range 1-12). Of the 30 participants with HIV, approximately twelve were female. No cross-contamination during QIAcube processing turned up in test extractions that ran a monoclonal T-cell line alongside around 34 polyclonal samples. On the study overall, not on this receptor specifically: No data were available on ART adherence, viral resistance or therapy changes, limiting inferences about post-ART repertoire changes. Unsorted PBMC were profiled instead of sorted CD4+ and CD8+ T cells because pre-ART samples had limited cell numbers. Owing to limited PBMC availability, only the TCR beta chain was sequenced, without alpha chain pairing. Expanded TRB clones identified before ART initiation dominated the repertoire across all time points, though the dominance fluctuated and decreased in many PLHIV after ART. The samples span the years 2004 to 2017, and the ART regimens used may be less effective than current regimens. A significant increase in TRB diversity was found to be associated with ART initiation, although TRB diversity was observed to remain significantly below that of transplant donor controls even after long-term ART. HIV repertoires had narrower CDR3 length ranges than controls, and the network structure suggested an antigen-experienced repertoire that shifted only slightly toward naive after ART.

As for this clone: Which antigen it targets is not known. A read error may account for a junction end that differs from germline.

Sequencing of the TRB variable region was done with the immunoSEQ hsTCRB v3.0 assay at survey level resolution. The targeted TRB sequencing depth was 40,000-50,000 T-cell genomes per sample. Pooled TRB libraries were sequenced on an Illumina MiSeq with a v3 150-cycle kit. Turning to the authors' computational methods: Repertoire analysis was run in R within a reproducible Nextflow workflow that covered QC, data transformation and analysis. Custom analyses were implemented in LymphoSeq2, an R package for AIRR-Seq data exploration. A few samples that yielded fewer than 5000 total TRB sequences were excluded, so that more than 150 HIV repertoires were analyzed. Of the approximately 190 retained HIV repertoires, roughly 61 were collected before and about 130 after ART initiation. Repertoires were downsampled to 5000 TRB nucleotide sequences, with summary statistics averaged over 100 downsampling iterations. The analysis kept only TRB sequences whose CDR3 regions were at least seven amino acids long. A Shannon entropy-derived clonality score and the Gini coefficient were used to measure diversity. Repertoire networks linked the top 5000 CDR3 amino acid sequences whenever two sequences differed by an edit distance of one. For TRB CDR3 amino acid sequences, antigen specificity groups and MHC restriction were predicted with GLIPH2. Known CMV, EBV, HIV or tissue antigen associations were flagged by matching CDR3 amino acid sequences against VDJdb and McPAS-TCR. Pre-ART, post-ART and control groups were compared with Wilcoxon signed-rank tests and Holm-Bonferroni correction. TCRdb holds this immuneACCESS table with in-frame rearrangements only. Some clones are missing; in checked studies, unresolved V genes explain under half, and the rest has no known cause. V and J calls and clone size follow that table, whereas D and trimming were derived from the DNA. Here the sample has about 36,000 clones; 80% occur a single time. The top ten clonotypes cover around 5.8% of the sample.

To be included, a participant needed at least one PBMC sample from before ART initiation plus at least two post-ART samples. Treatment was received in the United States of America by all participants with HIV. Before DNA extraction, cryopreserved samples of roughly 0.9-11 million PBMC were thawed and washed. At the time of the earliest PBMC sample for each participant with HIV, ages ranged from roughly 20 to 60 years. PBMC samples were contributed by each participant from 1-4 timepoints before ART initiation and 2-8 timepoints after ART initiation, with a median of 7 samples. Serial HIV viral load, CD4+ T-cell count, ART history and demographic data were obtained for every participant. Using a Qiagen kit on a QIAcube, genomic DNA was extracted from unsorted PBMC, with samples processed in batches of 12. CDR1 and CDR2 are read off the germline V gene as KGHSH and LQKENI. Taken from cysteine to phenylalanine, the CDR3 has 14 residues. Left in the record is the CDR3 DNA by itself, 42 bases read in frame from the first base.

The sequencing used unsorted PBMCs, collected 3.4 years after starting antiretroviral therapy. Recombination linked TRBV18 to TRBJ2-6; the D gene is unclear. The receptor was isolated from a man aged 25-45 years with HIV. The nucleotide sequence reads as follows: TGTGCCAGCGCACCGGCCCCGGGGGCCAACGTCCTGACTTTC. Translation gives CASAPAPGANVLTF. With the rest looked up from the reference TRBV18 and TRBJ2-6 genes rather than sequenced, the full variable domain is NAGVMQNPRHLVRRRGQEARLRCSPMKGHSHVYWYRQLPEEGLKFMVYLQKENIIDESGMPKERFSAEFPKEGPSILRIQQVVRGDSAAYFCASAPAPGANVLTFGAGSRLTVL.